Listed here are 15 T cell receptor beta chains from one sample, sequenced in a study of blood T cell repertoires in COVID-19. Clones were sequenced by immunoSEQ multiplex PCR, and TCRdb holds only the in-frame ones, with some missing. The table includes over 350,000 clones, approximately 90% detected once. Sequenced material: PBMCs or T cells enriched from blood (not recorded which). The receptors originated from a woman aged 40-49 years who had been exposed to COVID-19.

The rearrangement uses TRBV14 and TRBJ2-7, with 9 nucleotides matching TRBD1. The J segment lost 1 base and the V segment lost 5 bases, leaving 6 bases of the junction unmatched. This CDR3 comprises 15 residues. Germline V gene data show CDR1 as SGHDN and CDR2 as FVKESK. This CDR3 reads CASSWGQGRSYEQYF. CDR3 DNA: TGTGCCAGCAGCTGGGGACAGGGAAGGTCCTACGAGCAGTACTTC. The full variable domain, in which reference TRBV14 and TRBJ2-7 provide the parts outside the CDR3, is EAGVTQFPSHSVIEKGQTVTLRCDPISGHDNLYWYRRVMGKEIKFLLHFVKESKQDESGMPNNRFLAERTGGTYSTLKVQPAELEDSGVYFCASSWGQGRSYEQYFGPGTRLTVT.

This clone was observed once. The rearrangement joins TRBV19 to TRBJ1-6; 8 nucleotides line up with TRBD1. J gave up 10 bases and V 9 bases, and 8 bases lay outside the gene matches. The length of the CDR3 is 13 residues. Germline CDR1 LNHDA, CDR2 SQIVND (reference sequence). The CDR3 sequence is CASAGQGLSPLHF. The CDR3 DNA is TGTGCCAGCGCAGGACAGGGATTATCACCCCTCCACTTT.

Points on this clone: The same CDR3 can be traced to other DNA sequences in this sample. The gene calls are TRBV7-2 and TRBJ2-7; 8 bases line up with TRBD1. With 5 bases clipped from V and 2 bases from J, the junction kept 5 bases outside the gene matches. Germline V gene data show CDR1 as SGHTA and CDR2 as FQGNSA. The length of the CDR3 is 14 residues. The CDR3: CASSLGTGAYEQYF. The CDR3 DNA is TGTGCCAGCAGCCTAGGGACAGGAGCCTACGAGCAGTACTTC. Combining the CDR3 with reference TRBV7-2 and TRBJ2-7 gives the whole variable domain GAGVSQSPSNKVTEKGKDVELRCDPISGHTALYWYRQSLGQGLEFLIYFQGNSAPDKSGLPSDRFSAERTGGSVSTLTIQRTQQEDSAVYLCASSLGTGAYEQYFGPGTRLTVT.

The chain has TRBV6-2 or TRBV6-3 and TRBJ1-5; 11 positions match TRBD1. CDR1 is MNHEY, CDR2 SVGEGT, per germline. There are 15 residues in the CDR3. J gave up 5 bases and V 4 bases, and 4 bases lay outside the gene matches. The CDR3 region has the DNA TGTGCCAGCAGTTCAGGACAGGGGGCAGATCAGCCCCAGCATTTT. It translates to CASSSGQGADQPQHF.

V and J are TRBV18 and TRBJ1-1; 12 nucleotides align to TRBD1. The germline V gene encodes CDR1 KGHSH and CDR2 LQKENI. V lost 2 bases to trimming and J lost 6 bases; unmatched junction nucleotides: 4. CDR3 length equals 15 residues. CDR3 sequence (DNA): TGTGCCAGCTCACCAATCCGGGACAGGGGGCCTGAAGCTTTCTTT. Protein product: CASSPIRDRGPEAFF.

The CDR3 DNA is TGCGCCAGCAGCCAAGATCCCGGACAGGGGCAAGAGACCCAGTACTTC. Protein sequence: CASSQDPGQGQETQYF. The chain joins TRBV4-1 to TRBJ2-5; 9 bases are shared with TRBD1. This CDR3 has 16 amino acids. Trimming cost V 0 bases and J 2 bases; bases outside gene matches: 4. Germline-derived CDR1 and CDR2 are MGHRA and YSYEKL.

A remark on this clone: The junction departs from germline at one end; a sequencing error may be responsible. V gene TRBV7-3 combines with J gene TRBJ1-1; 8 positions agree with TRBD1. CDR1 and CDR2 from the germline V gene are SGHTA and FQGTGA. This CDR3 contains 15 residues. CDR3 sequence: CASSITGGGNTEAFF. The CDR3 DNA reads as TGTGCCAGCAGCATAACAGGGGGTGGGAACACTGAAGCTTTCTTT.

J is TRBJ2-2 and V is TRBV5-1; 7 bases are a match to TRBD2. Germline CDR1 is SGHRS and CDR2 is YFSETQ. The CDR3 extends over 15 amino acids. J was trimmed by 1 base and V by 0 bases; bases with no gene match: 0. DNA for the CDR3: TGCGCCAGCAGCTTGGCTAGCGGGAACACCGGGGAGCTGTTTTTT. Translating gives CASSLASGNTGELFF.

In this sample, this clone turned up a few times. The V gene is TRBV7-9, the J gene TRBJ1-4, with D perhaps TRBD1 (6 bases). The CDR3 spans 16 residues. V lost 5 bases and J lost 6, with 19 bases in between. Germline V CDR1 and CDR2: SEHNR, FQNEAQ (reference sequence). CDR3 sequence reads: CASSHPSGTNDEKLFF. In nucleotides, the CDR3 is TGTGCCAGCAGCCACCCCTCCGGGACAAATGATGAAAAACTGTTTTTT. The entire variable domain, with the rest obtained from reference TRBV7-9 and TRBJ1-4, is as follows: DTGVSQNPRHKITKRGQNVTFRCDPISEHNRLYWYRQTLGQGPEFLTYFQNEAQLEKSRLLSDRFSAERPKGSFSTLEIQRTEQGDSAMYLCASSHPSGTNDEKLFFGSGTQLSVL.

This chain uses TRBV2 with TRBJ1-5, with D perhaps TRBD1 (5 bases). CDR3 length equals 15 residues. Germline V gene data show CDR1 as SNHLY and CDR2 as FYNNEI. Trimming cost V 6 bases and J 2 bases, with 14 bases left between them. The CDR3 sequence is CASRASGGRNQPQHF. In DNA form, the CDR3 reads TGTGCCAGCAGGGCCTCGGGGGGACGCAATCAGCCCCAGCATTTT.

The CDR3 reads CASSLSSGAWGETQYF. The CDR3 region has the DNA TGTGCCAGCAGTTTGTCTAGCGGGGCGTGGGGGGAGACCCAGTACTTC. The chain combines TRBV6-5 with TRBJ2-5; 9 nucleotides line up with TRBD2. This CDR3 region has 16 residues. V lost 4 bases and J lost 5; bases outside the gene matches: 11. The germline gives CDR1 MNHEY, CDR2 SVGAGI.

J is TRBJ2-1 and V is TRBV5-1; TRBD1 matches 10 bases. Losses at the gene ends were 3 bases for V and 4 bases for J; bases not matched to a gene: 4. CDR1 is SGHRS, CDR2 YFSETQ, per germline. This CDR3 has 15 residues. DNA of the CDR3: TGCGCCAGCAGCTGGGGACAGGGGAGGTACAATGAGCAGTTCTTC. It encodes CASSWGQGRYNEQFF.

This clone was seen once. The chain uses TRBV30 and TRBJ1-1; no clear D gene. Germline V gene data show CDR1 as GTSNPN and CDR2 as SVGIG (reference sequence). Deletions cut 2 bases from V and 0 bases from J, with 10 bases between. The CDR3 length is 14 residues. CDR3 sequence (DNA): TGTGCCTGGAGTAGTAGAAGCATGAACACTGAAGCTTTCTTT. Translating gives CAWSSRSMNTEAFF.

This clone came up a few times. The CDR3 loop is CASSVGRGIHEQYF. CDR3 DNA: TGCGCCAGCAGTGTGGGCAGGGGAATCCACGAGCAGTACTTC. The chain recombines TRBV10-1 with TRBJ2-7, with a tentative D call TRBD1 (6 bases). CDR3 size: 14 residues. The V gene lost 4 bases and the J gene lost 5 bases, with 15 bases spanning the gap. Germline V lookup: CDR1 WNHNN, CDR2 SYGVQD (reference sequence).

CDR3 coding DNA: TGTGCCACCGGGAAGGGTGGTTATGGCTACACCTTC. It encodes CATGKGGYGYTF. The chain recombines TRBV19 with TRBJ1-2; D gene unclear. V lost 10 bases to trimming and J lost 5 bases, with 14 bases between them. Germline-derived CDR1 and CDR2 are LNHDA and SQIVND (reference sequence). The CDR3 is 12 amino acids.